This is a list of T cell receptor beta chains from one sample in a study of shared clonotypes between healthy human individuals. Produced via immunoSEQ multiplex PCR; TCRdb's table is partial and in-frame only. The table lists more than 2,000,000 clones, 90% to 95% of them singletons. The sample taken for sequencing was naive CD4+ T cells from PBMCs. The receptor set was obtained from a young man in good health. Some clones in this sample may be carry-over from other donors' samples. Each CDR3 is given with its conserved first and last residue. The D gene is left open where the match is weak. Size values are once, few and many counts, or a class for expanded clones, and some rows have none.

CDR3aa: CASRMDRRYEQYF
CDR3nt: TGTGCCAGCAGGATGGACCGGAGGTACGAGCAGTACTTC
j_gene: TRBJ2-7
abundance: once
d_gene: -
v_gene: TRBV2

CDR3aa: CSATPTYEQYF
CDR3nt: TGCAGTGCTACTCCCACCTACGAGCAGTACTTC
j_gene: TRBJ2-7
abundance: -
d_gene: -
v_gene: TRBV20-1

CDR3aa: CASSFNGRSYEQYF
CDR3nt: TGTGCCAGCAGTTTCAATGGCCGCTCCTACGAGCAGTACTTC
j_gene: TRBJ2-7
abundance: -
d_gene: -
v_gene: TRBV27

CDR3aa: CASRRSQETQYF
CDR3nt: TGTGCCAGCCGGCGATCCCAAGAGACCCAGTACTTC
j_gene: TRBJ2-5
abundance: -
d_gene: -
v_gene: TRBV7-9

CDR3aa: CASRPGLEETQYF
CDR3nt: TGCGCCAGCAGACCGGGACTAGAAGAGACCCAGTACTTC
j_gene: TRBJ2-5
abundance: -
d_gene: TRBD2
v_gene: TRBV5-1

CDR3aa: CASSRDSGTVNTEAFF
CDR3nt: TGCGCCAGCAGCAGGGATTCCGGGACAGTGAACACTGAAGCTTTCTTT
j_gene: TRBJ1-1
abundance: -
d_gene: TRBD1
v_gene: TRBV5-1

CDR3aa: CASSQDIGRLVLNEQFF
CDR3nt: TGCGCCAGCAGCCAAGATATAGGGCGACTAGTTTTGAATGAGCAGTTCTTC
j_gene: TRBJ2-1
abundance: -
d_gene: -
v_gene: TRBV4-1

CDR3aa: CASSNDRGGYGYTF
CDR3nt: TGTGCCAGTAGTAACGACAGGGGAGGATATGGCTACACCTTC
j_gene: TRBJ1-2
abundance: -
d_gene: TRBD1
v_gene: TRBV19

CDR3aa: CASRVRGGFEGGIYEQYF
CDR3nt: TGTGCCAGCAGAGTTAGGGGTGGCTTCGAGGGAGGGATCTACGAGCAGTACTTC
j_gene: TRBJ2-7
abundance: -
d_gene: TRBD2
v_gene: TRBV27

CDR3aa: CASRTAYSNQPQHF
CDR3nt: TGTGCCAGCAGGACAGCCTATAGCAATCAGCCCCAGCATTTT
j_gene: TRBJ1-5
abundance: -
d_gene: -
v_gene: TRBV6-5

CDR3aa: CASSPRGPDTQYF
CDR3nt: TGTGCCAGCAGTCCCCGGGGGCCAGATACGCAGTATTTT
j_gene: TRBJ2-3
abundance: -
d_gene: -
v_gene: TRBV2

CDR3aa: CASSVGTGELFF
CDR3nt: TGTGCCAGCAGCGTAGGCACCGGGGAGCTGTTTTTT
j_gene: TRBJ2-2
abundance: few
d_gene: -
v_gene: TRBV9

CDR3aa: CASSGQGVNYGYTF
CDR3nt: TGTGCCAGCAGTGGACAGGGGGTTAACTATGGCTACACCTTC
j_gene: TRBJ1-2
abundance: -
d_gene: TRBD1
v_gene: TRBV6-1

CDR3aa: CASSSFPGQGRETQYF
CDR3nt: TGTGCCAGCTCATCGTTCCCGGGACAGGGTCGGGAGACCCAGTACTTC
j_gene: TRBJ2-5
abundance: -
d_gene: TRBD1
v_gene: TRBV18

CDR3aa: CASSLGSGPYTDTQYF
CDR3nt: TGTGCCAGCAGCTTAGGCTCCGGGCCCTACACAGATACGCAGTATTTT
j_gene: TRBJ2-3
abundance: -
d_gene: -
v_gene: TRBV7-3

CDR3aa: CASIRGRGEETQYF
CDR3nt: TGTGCCAGCATCAGGGGGCGGGGTGAAGAGACCCAGTACTTC
j_gene: TRBJ2-5
abundance: -
d_gene: TRBD1
v_gene: TRBV7-2

CDR3aa: CASSLRTGPYAGEAFF
CDR3nt: TGTGCCAGCAGCCTACGGACAGGGCCCTATGCTGGTGAAGCTTTCTTT
j_gene: TRBJ1-1
abundance: -
d_gene: TRBD1
v_gene: TRBV4-2

CDR3aa: CASSQDWGRASGSSDTQYF
CDR3nt: TGCGCCAGCAGCCAAGATTGGGGGAGGGCTAGCGGGAGTTCAGATACGCAGTATTTT
j_gene: TRBJ2-3
abundance: -
d_gene: TRBD2
v_gene: TRBV4-1

CDR3aa: CATTQAGGLGFF
CDR3nt: TGTGCCACAACCCAAGCGGGAGGGTTGGGGTTCTTC
j_gene: TRBJ2-1
abundance: -
d_gene: TRBD2
v_gene: TRBV28

CDR3aa: CASSVLTLSSYNEQFF
CDR3nt: TGTGCCAGCAGTGTCCTAACTTTAAGCTCCTACAATGAGCAGTTCTTC
j_gene: TRBJ2-1
abundance: -
d_gene: -
v_gene: TRBV6-1

CDR3aa: CASSQEGGSGSGTRPDTQYF
CDR3nt: TGCGCCAGCAGCCAAGAAGGCGGTAGCGGGAGTGGGACGCGCCCAGATACGCAGTATTTT
j_gene: TRBJ2-3
abundance: once
d_gene: TRBD2
v_gene: TRBV4-1

CDR3aa: CSAKEHEQYF
CDR3nt: TGCAGTGCTAAAGAACACGAGCAGTACTTC
j_gene: TRBJ2-7
abundance: -
d_gene: -
v_gene: TRBV20-1

CDR3aa: CAISESGRAPYEQYF
CDR3nt: TGTGCCATCAGTGAGTCGGGCAGGGCCCCCTACGAGCAGTACTTC
j_gene: TRBJ2-7
abundance: -
d_gene: -
v_gene: TRBV10-3

CDR3aa: CASSLGRNYEQYF
CDR3nt: TGTGCCAGCAGCTTAGGCAGGAACTACGAGCAGTACTTC
j_gene: TRBJ2-7
abundance: once
d_gene: -
v_gene: TRBV5-4

CDR3aa: CASSPRGVESEQFF
CDR3nt: TGTGCCAGCAGCCCCCGAGGGGTAGAGAGTGAGCAGTTCTTC
j_gene: TRBJ2-1
abundance: -
d_gene: -
v_gene: TRBV4-2

CDR3aa: CASSPPAGVNSYEQYF
CDR3nt: TGTGCCAGCAGTCCCCCCGCGGGAGTTAATTCCTACGAGCAGTACTTC
j_gene: TRBJ2-7
abundance: -
d_gene: TRBD2
v_gene: TRBV28

CDR3aa: CASSSLTAGNTEAFF
CDR3nt: TGTGCCAGTAGTTCACTGACAGCCGGGAACACTGAAGCTTTCTTT
j_gene: TRBJ1-1
abundance: few
d_gene: -
v_gene: TRBV19

CDR3aa: CASSRGDLSNEQFF
CDR3nt: TGTGCCAGCAGCCGGGGGGACCTGAGCAATGAGCAGTTCTTC
j_gene: TRBJ2-1
abundance: -
d_gene: TRBD2
v_gene: TRBV7-3

CDR3aa: CASSTSGREQYF
CDR3nt: TGTGCCAGTAGTACTAGCGGGAGGGAGCAGTACTTC
j_gene: TRBJ2-7
abundance: -
d_gene: TRBD2
v_gene: TRBV19

CDR3aa: CASSPQAVGETQYF
CDR3nt: TGCGCCAGCAGCCCTCAGGCAGTTGGGGAGACCCAGTACTTC
j_gene: TRBJ2-5
abundance: -
d_gene: -
v_gene: TRBV5-1

CDR3aa: CASSLPGQLRNQPQHF
CDR3nt: TGTGCCAGTAGTCTTCCGGGACAGCTCCGCAATCAGCCCCAGCATTTT
j_gene: TRBJ1-5
abundance: -
d_gene: TRBD1
v_gene: TRBV19

CDR3aa: CAGGLAGRDEQYF
CDR3nt: TGTGCCGGGGGCCTGGCCGGCCGGGACGAGCAGTACTTC
j_gene: TRBJ2-7
abundance: -
d_gene: -
v_gene: TRBV28

CDR3aa: CASSLLGPSIPYEQYF
CDR3nt: TGCGCCAGCAGCTTGCTGGGTCCCAGTATTCCGTACGAGCAGTACTTC
j_gene: TRBJ2-7
abundance: -
d_gene: -
v_gene: TRBV5-1

CDR3aa: CASSERDRGNQPQHF
CDR3nt: TGTGCCAGCAGTGAACGGGACCGGGGCAATCAGCCCCAGCATTTT
j_gene: TRBJ1-5
abundance: -
d_gene: -
v_gene: TRBV2

CDR3aa: CASSETRETQYF
CDR3nt: TGTGCCAGCTCAGAAACTCGAGAGACCCAGTACTTC
j_gene: TRBJ2-5
abundance: -
d_gene: -
v_gene: TRBV18

CDR3aa: CASSSPGAVETQYF
CDR3nt: TGTGCCAGCAGTTCCCCTGGGGCCGTGGAGACCCAGTACTTC
j_gene: TRBJ2-5
abundance: -
d_gene: -
v_gene: TRBV28

CDR3aa: CASSLTDRGESGYTF
CDR3nt: TGCGCCAGCAGCTTGACCGACAGGGGGGAGTCTGGCTACACCTTC
j_gene: TRBJ1-2
abundance: -
d_gene: TRBD1
v_gene: TRBV5-1

CDR3aa: CASSTYGTSGRNEQFF
CDR3nt: TGTGCCAGCAGCACATACGGGACTAGTGGGAGAAATGAGCAGTTCTTC
j_gene: TRBJ2-1
abundance: -
d_gene: TRBD2
v_gene: TRBV6-4

CDR3aa: CASSQSGPTHHTQYF
CDR3nt: TGTGCCAGCAGCCAAAGTGGGCCCACTCACCATACGCAGTATTTT
j_gene: TRBJ2-3
abundance: once
d_gene: -
v_gene: TRBV6-5

CDR3aa: CASSFRYGKGATNEKLFF
CDR3nt: TGTGCCAGCAGTTTCCGTTACGGGAAGGGGGCAACTAATGAAAAACTGTTTTTT
j_gene: TRBJ1-4
abundance: -
d_gene: -
v_gene: TRBV28